The rows below give T cell receptor beta chains drawn from one sample of a study of T cells after posttransplantation cyclophosphamide. Generated by immunoSEQ multiplex PCR, the TCRdb table keeps only in-frame clones and is missing some. The record shows 4,000 to 4,500 clones for this sample, with no singletons present. The material sequenced was PBMCs, taken after allogeneic stem cell transplant with posttransplant cyclophosphamide. The source is a female patient aged 18 to 29 who received an allogeneic stem cell transplant from an unrelated donor, was CMV-positive, and had acute GVHD only. Some T cells may possibly be graft donor cells. Both conserved end residues are part of each CDR3. The order of the fields is D gene, CDR3 length, V gene, J gene, CDR3 protein. The D gene is left open where the match is weak.

>NA|15|TRBV27|TRBJ2-3
CASSLSRRNTDTQYF
>NA|14|TRBV28|TRBJ2-3
CASSFLSGTDTQYF
>NA|13|TRBV27|TRBJ2-1
CASSFSLGFGQFF
>NA|14|TRBV11-1|TRBJ1-1
CASSLGGVNTEAFF
>TRBD2|15|TRBV14|TRBJ2-7
CASSQVAGGANEQYF
>TRBD1|14|TRBV7-9|NA
CASSRTTGYYEQYF
>NA|16|TRBV7-3|TRBJ2-1
CASSLMRASSYNEQFF
>NA|14|TRBV19|TRBJ1-1
CASTPHSGNTEAFF
>NA|15|TRBV11-2|TRBJ1-1
CASSSSGHPAAEAFF
>NA|15|TRBV27|TRBJ1-5
CASSSAGSSNQPQHF
>TRBD2|16|TRBV5-1|TRBJ2-2
CASSLGPAGASGELFF